The 5 T cell receptor beta chains below were found in one sample sequenced in a study of cytomegalovirus exposure and HLA in healthy donors. The PCR made use of 60 Vbeta and 13 Jbeta primers. Repertoires were generated with immunoSEQ multiplex PCR, while TCRdb's copy carries only in-frame clones and drops some. The repertoire consists of roughly 250,000 clones, with under 80% occurring once and the leading ten covering 2% to 2.5%. Sequencing was performed on PBMCs. Receptors were obtained from a female donor in good health and CMV-seronegative.

This rearrangement joins TRBV7-2 to TRBJ2-1; 9 bases are shared with TRBD2. V shed 1 base, J shed 15 bases, and the junction held 7 bases outside the gene matches. Germline CDR1 reads SGHTA; CDR2 reads FQGNSA. The CDR3 consists of 13 residues. The CDR3 region is CASSLGGRALGFF. CDR3 in DNA: TGTGCCAGCAGCTTAGGCGGGAGGGCCTTAGGGTTCTTC. The full variable domain, rest sourced from reference TRBV7-2 and TRBJ2-1, is GAGVSQSPSNKVTEKGKDVELRCDPISGHTALYWYRQSLGQGLEFLIYFQGNSAPDKSGLPSDRFSAERTGGSVSTLTIQRTQQEDSAVYLCASSLGGRALGFFGPGTRLTVL.

The rearrangement joins TRBV5-1 to TRBJ1-3, with a weak D call TRBD1 (5 bases). Per germline, CDR1 SGHRS and CDR2 YFSETQ. The CDR3 is 16 residues long. With 4 bases removed from V and 0 bases from J, the gap between germline ends came to 14 bases. CDR3 sequence reads: CASSIGDFSSGNTIYF. Here the CDR3 DNA reads TGCGCCAGCAGCATAGGGGACTTCTCCTCTGGAAACACCATATATTTT.

The chain recombines TRBV7-9 with TRBJ1-2; D is unresolved. This CDR3 has 13 amino acids. Trimming took 5 bases from V and 6 from J, leaving 13 bases between them. Germline V CDR1 and CDR2: SEHNR, FQNEAQ (reference sequence). CDR3 sequence (DNA): TGTGCCAGCAGCCCCGGTTGGGCGAATGGCTACACCTTC. Protein product: CASSPGWANGYTF.

The V call is TRBV19, the J call TRBJ2-1; 9 bases are a match to TRBD2. This CDR3 is 17 amino acids long. Germline V gene lookup returns CDR1 LNHDA and CDR2 SQIVND (reference sequence). The junction had 12 bases not matched to a gene; V was cut back by 2 bases and J by 7 bases. The CDR3 here is CASSITVAGVSRNEQFF. DNA for the CDR3: TGTGCCAGTAGTATAACGGTAGCGGGAGTGTCAAGGAATGAGCAGTTCTTC.

This chain links TRBV5-4 with TRBJ2-7; D perhaps matches TRBD2 (6 bases). The CDR3 loop spans 14 amino acids. CDR1 and CDR2 (germline): SGHNT, YYREEE (reference sequence). Trimming left V 4 bases short and J 4 bases short, with 15 bases between. CDR3 coding DNA: TGTGCCAGCAGCATAACGTGGGGGGATTACGAGCAGTACTTC. It translates to CASSITWGDYEQYF.